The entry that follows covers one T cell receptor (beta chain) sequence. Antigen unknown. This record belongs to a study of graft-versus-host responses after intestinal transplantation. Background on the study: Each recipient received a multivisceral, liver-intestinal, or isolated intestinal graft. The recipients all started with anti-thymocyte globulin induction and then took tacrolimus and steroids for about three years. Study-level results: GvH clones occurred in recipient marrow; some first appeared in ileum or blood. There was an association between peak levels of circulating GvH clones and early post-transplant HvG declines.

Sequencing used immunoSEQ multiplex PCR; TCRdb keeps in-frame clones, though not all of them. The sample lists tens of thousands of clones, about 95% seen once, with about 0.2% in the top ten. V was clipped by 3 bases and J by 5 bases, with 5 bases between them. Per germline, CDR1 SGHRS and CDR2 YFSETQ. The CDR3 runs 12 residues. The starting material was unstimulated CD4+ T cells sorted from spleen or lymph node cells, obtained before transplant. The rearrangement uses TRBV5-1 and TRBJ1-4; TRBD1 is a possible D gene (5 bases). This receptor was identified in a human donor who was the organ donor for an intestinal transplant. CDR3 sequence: CASSWDNEKLFF. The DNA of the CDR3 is TGCGCCAGCAGCTGGGACAATGAAAAACTGTTTTTT.